Shown below are 9 T cell receptor beta chains from a single sample sequenced in a study of metastatic and nonmetastatic thyroid tumors. All patients were untreated before thyroid surgery. TCRdb called clones again from the PCR reads with MiXCR. Of tens of thousands of clones in the sample, roughly 9.8% were seen once. The sequenced material came from blood. These receptors all come from a female donor with papillary thyroid cancer or a benign thyroid nodule (not recorded which). Some clones in this sample may be carry-over from other donors' samples.

The sample holds many counts of this clone. This chain links TRBV28 with TRBJ2-5; 7 positions match TRBD1. The V segment lost 5 bases and the J segment 7 bases; nucleotides outside the gene matches: 13. The germline CDR1 and CDR2 sequences are MDHEN and SYDVKM. This CDR3 is 15 amino acids long. The CDR3 nucleotides read TGTGCCAGCAGTACTCGACAGGGTTCGTTGTGGACCCAGTACTTC. Protein: CASSTRQGSLWTQYF.

At least ten counts were recorded for this clone. J is TRBJ1-6 and V is TRBV4-1, with 8 bases that match TRBD1. V shed 0 bases, J shed 7 bases, and the junction held 14 bases outside the gene matches. The germline CDR1 and CDR2 sequences are MGHRA and YSYEKL. The CDR3 length is 19 residues. CDR3 protein: CASSQERTRQGAGNSPLHF. The CDR3 DNA reads TGCGCCAGCAGCCAAGAGAGGACGCGGCAGGGGGCTGGGAATTCACCCCTCCACTTT.

This clone was seen a few times. The J gene is TRBJ2-7, the V gene TRBV5-6; weak D call: TRBD2 (6 bases). CDR3 length: 15 amino acids. Between the trimmed V and J ends, which lost 4 bases and 1 base, there was a span of 15 bases. CDR1 is SGHDT, CDR2 YYEEEE, per germline. This CDR3 is CASSARDLRSYEQYF. The CDR3 DNA reads as TGTGCCAGCAGCGCAAGGGACTTACGTTCCTACGAGCAGTACTTC.

This chain links TRBV20-1 with TRBJ1-2; D is possibly TRBD1 (6 bases). The CDR3 contains 10 residues. Germline lookup yields CDR1 DFQATT and CDR2 SNEGSKA (reference sequence). The CDR3 region is CQTTGNGYTF. The CDR3 nucleotides are TGCCAGACCACAGGGAATGGCTACACCTTC.

Only a few counts were recorded for this clone. The chain uses TRBV29-1 and TRBJ2-5; D gene ambiguous. This CDR3 has 15 amino acids. Germline lookup yields CDR1 SQVTM and CDR2 ANQGSEA. V shed 5 bases and J shed 0 bases, with 16 bases lying between them. CDR3 in amino acids: CSVCPGRLNQETQYF. The CDR3 DNA reads TGCAGCGTTTGCCCGGGCAGACTTAACCAAGAGACCCAGTACTTC.

In its sample, this clone was seen many times. The V call is TRBV7-3, the J call TRBJ2-1; TRBD2 agrees at 14 bases. This CDR3 spans 16 amino acids. V dropped 5 bases and J dropped 5; count of bases not matched to a gene: 5. Germline lookup yields CDR1 SGHTA and CDR2 FQGTGA. CDR3 DNA sequence: TGTGCCAGCAGCCCGGGACTAGCGGGAGAGCACAATGAGCAGTTCTTC. It encodes CASSPGLAGEHNEQFF.

At least ten counts were recorded for this clone. The CDR3 nucleotides read TGCAGTGCTAGACTTGAGGGCACTGAAGCTTTCTTT. It is translated as CSARLEGTEAFF. This sequence joins TRBV20-1 and TRBJ1-1; D unresolved. Germline CDR1 and CDR2: DFQATT and SNEGSKA (reference sequence). The CDR3 sequence is 12 residues long. The germline V and J ends were trimmed by 2 bases and 4 bases, with 8 bases remaining between them.

The chain joins TRBV3-1 to TRBJ2-2; TRBD2 aligns across 13 bases. The CDR3 has 17 amino acids. Germline assignment: CDR1 LGHDT and CDR2 YNNKEL (reference sequence). V dropped 4 bases and J dropped 4; count of bases not matched to a gene: 6. The CDR3 DNA follows: TGTGCCAGCAGCCGGACTAGCGGGAGTCCAGGCACCGGGGAGCTGTTTTTT. Residues: CASSRTSGSPGTGELFF.

This clone was seen many times. The chain recombines TRBV7-3 with TRBJ2-3; D gene ambiguous. There are 14 residues in the CDR3. V gave up 5 bases and J gave up 0 bases, with 9 bases separating them. The germline V gene has CDR1 SGHTA and CDR2 FQGTGA. DNA for the CDR3: TGTGCCAGCAGCCTCCTCGGAAGCACAGATACGCAGTATTTT. Its protein product is CASSLLGSTDTQYF.